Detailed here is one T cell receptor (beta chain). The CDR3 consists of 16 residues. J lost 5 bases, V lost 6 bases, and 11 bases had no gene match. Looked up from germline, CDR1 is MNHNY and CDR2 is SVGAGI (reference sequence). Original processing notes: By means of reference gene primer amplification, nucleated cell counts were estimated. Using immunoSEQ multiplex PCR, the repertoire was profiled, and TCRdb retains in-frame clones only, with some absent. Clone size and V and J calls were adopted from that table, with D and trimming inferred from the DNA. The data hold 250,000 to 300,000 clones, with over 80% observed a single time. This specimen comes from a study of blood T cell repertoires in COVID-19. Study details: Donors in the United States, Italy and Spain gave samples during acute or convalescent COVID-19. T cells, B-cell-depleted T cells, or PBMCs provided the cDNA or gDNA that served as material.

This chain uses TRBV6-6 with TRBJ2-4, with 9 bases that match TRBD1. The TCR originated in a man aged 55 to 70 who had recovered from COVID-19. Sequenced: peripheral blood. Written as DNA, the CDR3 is TGTGCCAGCAGCGACGGGACAGGGAAATTCGAAAACATTCAGTACTTC. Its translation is CASSDGTGKFENIQYF.